This paragraph covers one T cell receptor beta chain sequence. Its antigen is unidentified. Other DNA variants within this sample encode the same CDR3. The record originates from a study of shared clonotypes between healthy human individuals. Study at large: Sampling drew on donors who were two women and a few men aged 18 to 49. Plates per donor: three CD4 naive, three CD4 memory, two CD8 naive, one CD8 memory. Study findings and constraints: The study generally estimated greater richness for naive than memory subsets.

The table came from immunoSEQ multiplex PCR; TCRdb's copy has only in-frame clones and leaves some out. The sample has under 1,100,000 clones, about 70% seen once. From CD4+ cells came CD45RA+ naive and CD45RA-negative memory subsets. Sample: memory CD4+ T cells sorted from blood. The subset denotes: CD45RA-negative fraction. This sequence originates from a man between 18 and 35 years old in good health.

The CDR3 DNA follows: TGTGCCAGCAGCCCGGGACTAGGCGGCACCGGGGAGCTGTTTTTT. This encodes CASSPGLGGTGELFF. The V and J genes are TRBV5-6 and TRBJ2-2; 8 positions match TRBD2. CDR1 and CDR2 from the germline V gene are SGHDT and YYEEEE. V gave up 4 bases and J gave up 4 bases; unmatched junction bases: 6. The CDR3 has 15 residues.